The 10 T cell receptor beta chains presented below share a single source sample, sequenced in a study of cytomegalovirus exposure and HLA in healthy donors. Assay used: immunoSEQ multiplex PCR; TCRdb lists only in-frame clones, some missing. The data hold roughly 350,000 clones, with 86% observed a single time. The specimen was PBMCs. These receptors originate from a woman aged 18-29 years in good health and CMV-seronegative.

The chain has TRBV6-1 and TRBJ1-2; 10 nucleotides match TRBD1. The CDR3 loop spans 17 amino acids. The germline V gene encodes CDR1 MNHNS and CDR2 SASEGT. V was clipped by 1 base and J by 3 bases; unmatched bases: 8. As DNA, the CDR3 is TGTGCCAGCAGTGAAGGGGGTACGGGACAGGGGTACTATGGCTACACCTTC. It yields the protein CASSEGGTGQGYYGYTF.

The chain links TRBV29-1 to TRBJ2-1, with D unclear. The V gene lost 4 bases and the J gene lost 0 bases, with 7 bases spanning the gap. The CDR3 has 13 residues. Germline CDR1 is SQVTM and CDR2 is ANQGSEA. In DNA, the CDR3 is TGCAGCGTTGCGGGTCTCTCCTACAATGAGCAGTTCTTC. It encodes CSVAGLSYNEQFF.

The chain is built from TRBV2 and TRBJ2-1, with 8 nucleotides matching TRBD2. The CDR3 consists of 14 residues. Germline assignment: CDR1 SNHLY and CDR2 FYNNEI. The V segment lost 10 bases and the J segment 8 bases; nucleotides outside the gene matches: 13. This CDR3 is CATTGGAHPYEQFF. DNA for the CDR3: TGTGCCACAACCGGGGGGGCCCACCCCTATGAGCAGTTCTTC.

The V call is TRBV4-2, the J call TRBJ2-7; TRBD1 matches at 9 bases. CDR1 and CDR2 (germline): LGHNA, YNFKEQ. V gave up 6 bases and J gave up 7 bases; unmatched junction bases: 10. This CDR3 comprises 14 residues. DNA of the CDR3: TGTGCCAGCAGGGACAGGGGTAGATCGTATGAGCAGTACTTC. Encoded protein: CASRDRGRSYEQYF.

The chain employs TRBV11-2 and TRBJ2-7; 12 nucleotides agree with TRBD2. Per germline, CDR1 SGHAT and CDR2 FQNNGV. The ends lost 1 base at V and 7 bases at J; junction bases unmatched: 8. The CDR3 extends over 16 amino acids. CDR3 sequence: CASSLGPSGREWEQYF. DNA of the CDR3: TGTGCCAGCAGCTTAGGTCCTAGCGGGAGGGAATGGGAGCAGTACTTC.

This clone was seen repeatedly, ten times or more. The chain has TRBV5-1 and TRBJ1-2, with D hard to call. Deletions cut 0 bases from V and 6 bases from J, with 6 bases between. Germline V gene sequence: CDR1 SGHRS, CDR2 YFSETQ. The CDR3 consists of 12 residues. The CDR3 DNA reads TGCGCCAGCAGCTTGGACGCGCATGGCTACACCTTC. Protein: CASSLDAHGYTF.

J is TRBJ2-2 and V is TRBV28; 8 bases match TRBD2. V was pared by 5 bases and J by 5 bases, with 7 bases of the junction left unmatched. Germline CDR1 is MDHEN and CDR2 is SYDVKM. This CDR3 is built from 15 residues. The CDR3: CASSQAGERTGELFF. As DNA, the CDR3 is TGTGCCAGCAGTCAAGCGGGAGAGAGAACCGGGGAGCTGTTTTTT.

The chain couples TRBV6-5 to TRBJ2-7; 7 nucleotides match TRBD1. The germline gives CDR1 MNHEY, CDR2 SVGAGI. The CDR3 loop spans 15 amino acids. The V and J ends lost 0 bases and 2 bases, in that order; junction bases with no gene match: 4. This chain's CDR3 is CASSYSGGRPYEQYF. In DNA form, the CDR3 reads TGTGCCAGCAGTTACTCAGGGGGCCGTCCCTACGAGCAGTACTTC.

The V gene is TRBV5-6, the J gene TRBJ1-5; 8 nucleotides agree with TRBD1. The CDR3 has 15 amino acids. V lost 0 bases to trimming and J lost 8 bases; unmatched junction nucleotides: 7. Germline V gene sequence: CDR1 SGHDT, CDR2 YYEEEE. CDR3 residues: CASSLALDREKPQHF. CDR3 bases: TGTGCCAGCAGCTTGGCGCTGGACAGGGAAAAGCCCCAGCATTTT.

The gene calls are TRBV21-1 and TRBJ1-1. TRBV21-1 has pseudogene status. This CDR3 has 12 residues. The CDR3 spells CASSSVSTEAFF. The CDR3 DNA reads as TGTGCCAGCAGCAGCGTAAGCACTGAAGCTTTCTTT.